A single sample gave rise to the 14 T cell receptor beta chains below, sequenced in a study of cytomegalovirus exposure and HLA in healthy donors. Assay used: immunoSEQ multiplex PCR; TCRdb lists only in-frame clones, some missing. The sample shows about 150,000 clones, about 89% of them seen only once. The sequenced sample was PBMCs. These TCRs come from a young woman in good health and CMV-seropositive.

The rearrangement uses TRBV14 and TRBJ2-5; TRBD2 is a possible D gene (5 bases). CDR3 length equals 16 residues. CDR1 is SGHDN and CDR2 is FVKESK in the germline V gene. Trimming took 4 bases from V and 1 from J, leaving 16 bases between them. The CDR3 sequence: CASSLRWASSQETQYF. DNA of the CDR3: TGTGCCAGCAGCCTGAGGTGGGCTAGCTCCCAAGAGACCCAGTACTTC.

This chain uses TRBV15 with TRBJ2-7; the match to TRBD2 covers 7 bases. The CDR3 covers 17 residues. Germline V gives CDR1 LNHNV, CDR2 YYDKDF (reference sequence). V lost 0 bases and J lost 3; bases outside the gene matches: 11. CDR3 region: CATSRDLGGRANYEQYF. CDR3 nucleotide sequence: TGTGCCACCAGCAGAGACCTGGGAGGGAGGGCCAACTACGAGCAGTACTTC.

The chain has TRBV4-1 and TRBJ2-2; the D is unclear. CDR1 is MGHRA, CDR2 YSYEKL, per germline. The length of the CDR3 is 15 residues. With 0 bases removed from V and 5 bases from J, the gap between germline ends came to 10 bases. The CDR3 loop reads CASSQDTRLTGELFF. For the CDR3, the DNA is TGCGCCAGCAGCCAAGATACGCGGCTAACCGGGGAGCTGTTTTTT.

This clone appeared a single time. CDR3 coding DNA: TGTGCCTGGGGGTACAGGGGGACGGGAAACACCATATATTTT. Protein sequence: CAWGYRGTGNTIYF. The V call is TRBV30, the J call TRBJ1-3, with 8 bases aligning to TRBD1. After removal of 5 bases from V and 4 bases from J, the junction contained 7 bases not matched to a gene. This CDR3 contains 14 residues. Germline V gene data show CDR1 as GTSNPN and CDR2 as SVGIG (reference sequence).

The chain joins TRBV7-2 to TRBJ2-7, with 8 bases identical to TRBD2. Germline V lookup: CDR1 SGHTA, CDR2 FQGNSA. The CDR3 sequence is 15 residues long. Trimming cost V 5 bases and J 3 bases; bases outside gene matches: 9. As DNA, the CDR3 is TGTGCCAGCAGCCCCTCCGGGGGGGGGCTCTACGAGCAGTACTTC. It encodes CASSPSGGGLYEQYF.

The chain couples TRBV4-3 to TRBJ1-3; D might be TRBD1 (6 bases). Trimming took off 0 bases at V and 0 bases at J, with 12 bases between the two ends. CDR3 size: 17 residues. Germline-derived CDR1 and CDR2 are LGHNA and YSLEER. The CDR3 loop is CASSQEWTVVSGNTIYF. The CDR3 DNA follows: TGCGCCAGCAGCCAAGAGTGGACAGTCGTCTCTGGAAACACCATATATTTT.

The chain employs TRBV18 and TRBJ1-4, with D perhaps TRBD1 (6 bases). CDR3 length equals 16 residues. From germline, CDR1 is KGHSH and CDR2 LQKENI. V dropped 7 bases and J dropped 5 bases, with 20 bases sitting between them. CDR3 bases: TGTGCCAGCTGGGGGCAATCAGGGAGCGAGAATGAAAAACTGTTTTTT. The encoded protein is CASWGQSGSENEKLFF. The variable domain in full, with the rest retrieved from reference TRBV18 and TRBJ1-4, is NAGVMQNPRHLVRRRGQEARLRCSPMKGHSHVYWYRQLPEEGLKFMVYLQKENIIDESGMPKERFSAEFPKEGPSILRIQQVVRGDSAAYFCASWGQSGSENEKLFFGSGTQLSVL.

This chain joins TRBV5-1 and TRBJ2-5; D may be TRBD2 (6 bases). Germline V lookup: CDR1 SGHRS, CDR2 YFSETQ. The CDR3 length is 14 residues. Trimming stripped 4 bases from V and 4 bases from J, with 14 bases between. The CDR3 loop is CASSNPGVRETQYF. DNA of the CDR3: TGCGCCAGCAGCAACCCGGGAGTCAGAGAGACCCAGTACTTC.

V gene TRBV28 combines with J gene TRBJ1-3, with unresolved D. The CDR3 runs to 12 residues. Germline V gene sequence: CDR1 MDHEN, CDR2 SYDVKM. The V end was cut by 4 bases, the J end by 8 bases, with 9 bases between. The DNA for the CDR3 is TGTGCCAGCAGTTCCGAAACTTACACCATATATTTT. This sequence encodes CASSSETYTIYF.

The V call is TRBV19, the J call TRBJ1-1; D possibly corresponds to TRBD1 (5 bases). The CDR3 has 14 amino acids. Trimming left V 2 bases short and J 5 bases short, with 12 bases between. CDR1 and CDR2 from the germline V gene are LNHDA and SQIVND (reference sequence). CDR3 in amino acids: CASSIPRGSTEAFF. The CDR3 DNA reads as TGTGCCAGTAGTATACCCCGGGGGTCGACTGAAGCTTTCTTT.

As to this clone: The same CDR3 also results from other DNA sequences found in this sample. The J gene is TRBJ1-5, the V gene TRBV30, with TRBD1 matching over 10 bases. The CDR3 runs 15 residues. CDR1 is GTSNPN and CDR2 is SVGIG in the germline V gene (reference sequence). V lost 2 bases and J lost 5; bases outside the gene matches: 6. CDR3 region: CAWSSGTGVYQPQHF. DNA of the CDR3: TGTGCCTGGAGTTCCGGGACAGGGGTCTATCAGCCCCAGCATTTT.

In DNA form, the CDR3 reads TGCGCCAGCAGGTCTGCGGGGACAGATACGCAGTATTTT. Amino acids: CASRSAGTDTQYF. The chain recombines TRBV10-2 with TRBJ2-3; tentatively, D is TRBD2 (6 bases). Deletions cut 6 bases from V and 3 bases from J, with 10 bases between. The V gene's germline CDR1 is WSHSY and CDR2 SAAADI. The CDR3 spans 13 residues.

This clone was seen a single time. This chain connects TRBV11-3 to TRBJ2-7; the D gene is possibly TRBD2 (6 bases). V lost 5 bases and J 4 bases, leaving 12 bases between the germline ends. Germline V gene data show CDR1 as SGHNT and CDR2 as YENEEA. This CDR3 contains 13 residues. The CDR3 reads CASSPQTSYEQYF. The CDR3 coding sequence is TGTGCCAGCAGCCCCCAGACTAGTTACGAGCAGTACTTC.

The chain has TRBV11-3 and TRBJ1-1; D may be TRBD1 (6 bases). The CDR3 is 14 residues long. V dropped 6 bases and J dropped 3 bases, with 14 bases sitting between them. Looked up from germline, CDR1 is SGHNT and CDR2 is YENEEA. The CDR3 loop reads CASSPTGAYTEAFF. CDR3 nucleotide sequence: TGTGCCAGCAGTCCGACAGGCGCCTACACTGAAGCTTTCTTT. Combining the CDR3 with reference TRBV11-3 and TRBJ1-1 gives the whole variable domain EAGVVQSPRYKIIEKKQPVAFWCNPISGHNTLYWYLQNLGQGPELLIRYENEEAVDDSQLPKDRFSAERLKGVDSTLKIQPAELGDSAVYLCASSPTGAYTEAFFGQGTRLTVV.